A single sample gave rise to the 3 T cell receptor beta chains below, sequenced in a study of blood T cell repertoires in COVID-19. The method was immunoSEQ multiplex PCR; TCRdb's version includes in-frame clones alone and lacks a portion of them. Of some 200,000 clones in the sample, approximately 83% were seen once. Sequenced sample: peripheral blood. The source is a young woman with COVID-19, enrolled during active disease.

This clone has only a few counts. The V and J genes are TRBV27 and TRBJ2-1, with 8 bases that match TRBD2. Germline loops: CDR1 MNHEY, CDR2 SMNVEV (reference sequence). The V segment lost 7 bases and the J segment 4 bases; nucleotides outside the gene matches: 9. The CDR3 totals 15 residues. CDR3 amino acids: CASMEQSGRYNEQFF. For the CDR3, the DNA is TGTGCCAGCATGGAACAGAGCGGGAGATACAATGAGCAGTTCTTC.

This chain connects TRBV4-3 to TRBJ2-5, with no clear D. Trimming took 6 bases from V and 5 from J, leaving 19 bases between them. Germline CDR1 is LGHNA and CDR2 is YSLEER. The CDR3 loop spans 15 amino acids. The CDR3 DNA is TGCGCCAGCAGGGTAAACCAGGTCCTTCCGGAGACCCAGTACTTC. Its protein is CASRVNQVLPETQYF.

The chain joins TRBV28 to TRBJ2-4, with 9 positions matching TRBD1. V was pared by 2 bases and J by 7 bases, with 9 bases of the junction left unmatched. Looked up from germline, CDR1 is MDHEN and CDR2 is SYDVKM. CDR3 length equals 16 residues. The CDR3 coding sequence is TGTGCCAGCAGTTTACCCTGGACAGGGGAAGGCAACATTCAGTACTTC. Protein: CASSLPWTGEGNIQYF.